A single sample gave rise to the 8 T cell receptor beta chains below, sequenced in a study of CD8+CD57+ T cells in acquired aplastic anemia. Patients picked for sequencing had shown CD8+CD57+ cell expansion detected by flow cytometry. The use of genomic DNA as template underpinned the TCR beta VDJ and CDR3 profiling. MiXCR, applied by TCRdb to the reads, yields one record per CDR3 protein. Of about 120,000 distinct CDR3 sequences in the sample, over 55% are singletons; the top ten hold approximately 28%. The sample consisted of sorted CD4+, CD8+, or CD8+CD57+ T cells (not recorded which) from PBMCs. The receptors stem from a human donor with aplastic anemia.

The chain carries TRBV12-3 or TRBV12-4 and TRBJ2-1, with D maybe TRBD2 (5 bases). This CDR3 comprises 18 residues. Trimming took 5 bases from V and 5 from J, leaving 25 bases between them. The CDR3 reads CASSPPPLRPSLDNEQFF. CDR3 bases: TGTGCCAGCAGTCCTCCCCCCCTAAGGCCTAGCCTGGACAATGAGCAGTTCTTC.

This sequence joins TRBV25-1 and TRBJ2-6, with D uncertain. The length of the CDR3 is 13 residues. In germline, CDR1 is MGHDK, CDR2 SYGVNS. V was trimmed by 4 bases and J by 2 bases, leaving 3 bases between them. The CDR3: CASSAPGANVLTF. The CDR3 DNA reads TGTGCCAGCAGTGCCCCTGGGGCCAACGTCCTGACTTTC.

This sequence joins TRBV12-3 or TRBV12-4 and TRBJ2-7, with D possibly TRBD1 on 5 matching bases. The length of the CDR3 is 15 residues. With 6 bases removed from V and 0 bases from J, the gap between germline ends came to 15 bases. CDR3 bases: TGTGCCAGCAGCTTGGCCGCAGGGTTCTCCTACGAGCAGTACTTC. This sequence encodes CASSLAAGFSYEQYF.

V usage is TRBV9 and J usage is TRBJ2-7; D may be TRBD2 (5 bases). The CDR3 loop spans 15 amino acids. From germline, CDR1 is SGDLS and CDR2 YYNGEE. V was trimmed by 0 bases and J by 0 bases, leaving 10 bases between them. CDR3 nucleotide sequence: TGTGCCAGCAGCGTAGGCCGGGGAAGCTCCTACGAGCAGTACTTC. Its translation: CASSVGRGSSYEQYF.

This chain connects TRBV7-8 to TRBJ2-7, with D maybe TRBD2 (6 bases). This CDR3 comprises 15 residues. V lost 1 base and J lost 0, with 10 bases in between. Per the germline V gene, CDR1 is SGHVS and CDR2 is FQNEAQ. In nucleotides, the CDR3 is TGTGCCAGCAGCTTAGTTGGGGGGACCTCCTACGAGCAGTACTTC. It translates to CASSLVGGTSYEQYF.

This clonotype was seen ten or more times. The DNA for the CDR3 is TGCAGTGCTAAAGACAGCGCTTGGGGCAATGAGCAGTTCTTC. Protein product: CSAKDSAWGNEQFF. The V gene is TRBV20-1, the J gene TRBJ2-1; TRBD1 is a possible D gene (5 bases). Germline V gene lookup returns CDR1 DFQATT and CDR2 SNEGSKA (reference sequence). The CDR3 covers 14 residues. Trimming took off 4 bases at V and 6 bases at J, with 16 bases between the two ends.

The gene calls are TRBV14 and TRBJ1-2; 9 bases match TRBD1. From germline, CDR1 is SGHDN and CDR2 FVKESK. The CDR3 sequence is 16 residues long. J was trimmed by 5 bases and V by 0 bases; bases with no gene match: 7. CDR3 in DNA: TGTGCCAGCAGCCAAGATGGGACAGGGACTGAGTATGGCTACACCTTC. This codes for CASSQDGTGTEYGYTF. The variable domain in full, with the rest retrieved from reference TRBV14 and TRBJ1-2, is EAGVTQFPSHSVIEKGQTVTLRCDPISGHDNLYWYRRVMGKEIKFLLHFVKESKQDESGMPNNRFLAERTGGTYSTLKVQPAELEDSGVYFCASSQDGTGTEYGYTFGSGTRLTVV.

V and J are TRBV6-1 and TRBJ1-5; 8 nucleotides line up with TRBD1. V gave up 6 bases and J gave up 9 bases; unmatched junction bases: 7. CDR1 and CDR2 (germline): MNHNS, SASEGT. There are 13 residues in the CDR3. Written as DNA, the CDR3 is TGTGCCAGCAGGGACAGGGAGGGAAGGCCCCAGCATTTT. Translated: CASRDREGRPQHF.